This TCR beta chain was captured by sequencing in a study of blood T cell repertoires in COVID-19 (dated by TCRdb to the early 2020s). In the study overall: The collaborator samples originated in the United States, Italy and Spain and spanned the acute and convalescent phases of COVID-19. The prospective study material was composed of cDNA or gDNA derived from T cells, B-cell-depleted T cells, or PBMCs. Subjects who had been exposed to COVID-19, were actively infected with it, or had recovered from it provided the deeply sampled blood TCRbeta repertoires that made up the dataset. The repertoires were made available in a free public database intended to serve as a resource for research on the immune response to SARS-CoV-2. The samples were drawn from two sources: the first 160 participants of the ongoing ImmuneRACE study, and 1,254 subjects contributed by 6 global collaborators. A de-identified subject ID, COVID-19 status, age in years and sex were almost always included in the sample metadata. Where available, HLA class I and class II types were taken from metadata supplied by the sample provider and were not determined by assay-based typing. Study-wide findings and limitations: How much clinical and demographic metadata was included differed by source and by participant, and the metadata was provided uncurated.

The CDR3 spans 13 residues, from the cysteine through the phenylalanine. Kept here is only the CDR3 DNA, which spans 39 bases and is read in frame from base 1. From a lookup of the germline V gene, CDR1 and CDR2 are MDHEN and SYDVKM. V is cut back by 3 bases and J by 7 bases, with 5 bases in the junction unmatched. Comment on this clone: Its antigen is still unknown. Qualities for individual bases were not recorded, and no much larger clone is one base off.

TCRbeta CDR3 regions were amplified from genomic DNA by means of the immunoSEQ Assay, a bias-controlled multiplex PCR. Per the authors' processing: Nucleated cell counts per sample were estimated from amplification of reference gene primers within the assay. Sequence reads were collapsed and filtered to measure the absolute abundance of every unique TCRbeta CDR3 rearrangement. For each sample, productive Simpson clonality was calculated by taking the square root of Simpson's diversity index across productive rearrangements. The table comes from immuneACCESS by way of TCRdb, which keeps in-frame sequences with V and J called. Part of the clones is missing from these tables; in studies checked, under half for an unresolved V gene and the rest for unknown reasons. That table gives V, J and clone size, and the DNA gave D and trimming. The sample table records approximately 110,000 clones; over 65% of these occur just once. Of the sample, under 0.95% falls within the top ten clones.

Whole blood was collected in K2EDTA tubes by collaborating institutions according to the institutions' own protocols. For TCRbeta analysis, collaborators shipped samples as frozen whole blood, isolated PBMCs, or DNA extracted from either of those sample types. The origin of this receptor is a human donor with acute or convalescent COVID-19. The donor label of this sample is uncertain. The V gene is TRBV28 and the J gene is TRBJ1-2, with 7 bases matching TRBD1. Specimen: peripheral blood. The CDR3 region: CASSFMSGGGYTF. The DNA reads TGTGCCAGCAGTTTTATGTCAGGGGGTGGCTACACCTTC.